One sample yielded the 10 T cell receptor beta chains listed below, sequenced in a study of T-cell reconstitution after alpha-beta-depleted transplantation in children. During its preparation, the TCRbeta library received unique molecular identifiers. One entry per CDR3 protein, called by TCRdb with MiXCR from the PCR reads. The sample has fewer than 550,000 distinct CDR3 sequences, 10% seen once. Sequencing used PBMCs, obtained before TCRalphabeta/CD19-depleted stem cell transplant. These receptors originate from a child aged 2-15 years with inherited bone marrow failure, due to receive a stem cell transplant.

Ten or more counts support this clonotype. The rearrangement uses TRBV28 and TRBJ2-4; perhaps TRBD2 as D (6 bases). The CDR3 extends over 14 amino acids. The V end lost 5 bases, the J end lost 8 bases, and 16 bases lay between the germline ends. Germline CDR1 is MDHEN and CDR2 is SYDVKM. Written as DNA, the CDR3 is TGTGCCAGCAGTGCGGGACCGGCAGGAGACATTCAGTACTTC. Protein product: CASSAGPAGDIQYF.

This clonotype was picked up many times. J is TRBJ2-1 and V is TRBV9; unclear D gene. Trimming removed 0 bases from V and 0 bases from J, with 7 bases in between. The CDR3 loop spans 15 amino acids. Germline assignment: CDR1 SGDLS and CDR2 YYNGEE. In DNA, the CDR3 is TGTGCCAGCAGCGTAGAAGTCCCCTCCTACAATGAGCAGTTCTTC. Translation gives CASSVEVPSYNEQFF.

This clonotype was seen a few times. The chain uses TRBV27 and TRBJ2-1; 10 bases align to TRBD1. V dropped 5 bases and J dropped 7; count of bases not matched to a gene: 8. In germline, CDR1 is MNHEY, CDR2 SMNVEV (reference sequence). The CDR3 is 15 amino acids. CDR3 nucleotides: TGTGCCAGCAGTCCCGACAGGGGGCTGGGGAATGAGCAGTTCTTC. Translated: CASSPDRGLGNEQFF.

Many counts were recorded for this clonotype. CDR3 residues: CASSLEMGGARAEAFF. The CDR3, as DNA: TGCGCCAGCAGCTTGGAGATGGGGGGCGCAAGGGCTGAAGCTTTCTTT. This chain joins TRBV5-1 and TRBJ1-1, with a tentative D call TRBD1 (6 bases). Deletions cut 0 bases from V and 6 bases from J, with 18 bases between. This CDR3 has 16 amino acids. Germline V gene lookup returns CDR1 SGHRS and CDR2 YFSETQ.

This clonotype was observed at least ten times. The chain employs TRBV7-9 and TRBJ2-3; D is perhaps TRBD1 (5 bases). Germline V gene sequence: CDR1 SEHNR, CDR2 FQNEAQ (reference sequence). V lost 2 bases, J lost 0 bases, and 15 bases lay in between. The CDR3 totals 17 residues. CDR3 region: CASSLYGRTTSTDTQYF. Written as DNA, the CDR3 is TGTGCCAGCAGCTTATATGGAAGGACAACTAGCACAGATACGCAGTATTTT.

The chain couples TRBV3-1 to TRBJ2-7; D gene ambiguous. The germline V gene encodes CDR1 LGHDT and CDR2 YNNKEL (reference sequence). The CDR3 sequence is 13 residues long. The ends were cut back, 2 bases at V and 5 bases at J, with 10 bases in the middle. CDR3 amino acids: CASSQFLRDEQYF. The CDR3 nucleotides read TGTGCCAGCAGCCAATTCCTTCGGGACGAGCAGTACTTC.

This clonotype has a count of ten or more. This chain connects TRBV7-8 to TRBJ2-5; 8 positions agree with TRBD2. Germline loops: CDR1 SGHVS, CDR2 FQNEAQ. The junction had 8 bases not matched to a gene; V was cut back by 6 bases and J by 5 bases. The CDR3 loop spans 14 amino acids. CDR3 sequence (DNA): TGTGCCAGCAGTCCCACTAGCGGAGTGGAGACCCAGTACTTC. Translating gives CASSPTSGVETQYF. The whole variable domain, filled in from reference TRBV7-8 and TRBJ2-5, reads GAGVSQSPRYKVAKRGQDVALRCDPISGHVSLFWYQQALGQGPEFLTYFQNEAQLDKSGLPSDRFFAERPEGSVSTLKIQRTQQEDSAVYLCASSPTSGVETQYFGPGTRLLVL.

Only a few counts were recorded for this clonotype. This chain uses TRBV20-1 with TRBJ2-1, with D possibly TRBD1 on 5 matching bases. The V end was cut by 6 bases, the J end by 10 bases, with 16 bases between. CDR1 is DFQATT, CDR2 SNEGSKA, per germline (reference sequence). There are 12 residues in the CDR3. The DNA for the CDR3 is TGCAGTGCCCCCTCCCAGGGTCGAGAGCAGTTCTTC. Protein product: CSAPSQGREQFF.

This clonotype was found a few times. The rearrangement links TRBV5-1 to TRBJ2-4, with 15 bases identical to TRBD2. Unmatched junction bases numbered 6, after V lost 4 bases and J lost 7 bases. Germline V CDR1 and CDR2: SGHRS, YFSETQ. The CDR3 is 16 amino acids. CDR3 sequence (DNA): TGCGCCAGCAGCCCCTGGACTAGCGGGAGGGGCAACATTCAGTACTTC. This gives the protein CASSPWTSGRGNIQYF.

This clonotype occurred many times. The chain carries TRBV4-3 and TRBJ2-3, with 12 bases identical to TRBD2. CDR3 length equals 16 residues. V dropped 0 bases and J dropped 4; count of bases not matched to a gene: 2. CDR1 and CDR2 from the germline V gene are LGHNA and YSLEER. The DNA for the CDR3 is TGCGCCAGCAGCCAAGATCTAGCGGGAGGGCCAGATACGCAGTATTTT. Protein: CASSQDLAGGPDTQYF.